This TCR beta chain is from a study of T cells after yellow fever vaccination. Template-switching 5'RACE yielded the TCR cDNA; a universal primer site and UMIs were added in the process. Using its own MiXCR run on the 5' RACE reads, TCRdb lists one record per CDR3 protein. The sample contains 200,000 to 300,000 distinct CDR3 sequences, roughly 4% of which appear only once. This CDR3 region has 14 residues. The ends lost 4 bases at V and 15 bases at J; junction bases unmatched: 16. Germline-derived CDR1 and CDR2 are SGHNT and YYREEE (reference sequence). The chain uses TRBV5-4 and TRBJ2-1, with 7 bases that match TRBD1. This receptor was taken from a man aged 18 to 35 who received the YFV17D yellow fever vaccine. The specimen comprised PBMCs, sampled 15 days after the yellow fever booster vaccination. CDR3 sequence reads: CASSHRQGTQSRFF. The CDR3 nucleotides read TGTGCCAGCAGCCACCGACAGGGAACTCAATCAAGGTTCTTC.